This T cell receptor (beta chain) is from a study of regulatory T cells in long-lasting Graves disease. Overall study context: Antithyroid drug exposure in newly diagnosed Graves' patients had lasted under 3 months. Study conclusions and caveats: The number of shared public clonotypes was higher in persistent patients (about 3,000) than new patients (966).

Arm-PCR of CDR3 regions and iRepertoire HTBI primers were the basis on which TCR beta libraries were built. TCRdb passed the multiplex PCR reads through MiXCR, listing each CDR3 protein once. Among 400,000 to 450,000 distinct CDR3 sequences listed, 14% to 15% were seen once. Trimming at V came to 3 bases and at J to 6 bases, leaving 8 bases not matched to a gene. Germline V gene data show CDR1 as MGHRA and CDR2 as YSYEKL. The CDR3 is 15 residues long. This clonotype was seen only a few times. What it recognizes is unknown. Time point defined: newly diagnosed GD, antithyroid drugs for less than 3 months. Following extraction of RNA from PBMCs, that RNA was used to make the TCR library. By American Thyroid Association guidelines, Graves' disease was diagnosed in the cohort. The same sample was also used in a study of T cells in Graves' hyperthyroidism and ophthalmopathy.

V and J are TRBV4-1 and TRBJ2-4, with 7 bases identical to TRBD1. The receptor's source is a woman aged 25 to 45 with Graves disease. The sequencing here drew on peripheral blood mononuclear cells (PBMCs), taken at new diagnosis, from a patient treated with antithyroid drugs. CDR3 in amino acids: CASSHGPGQRNIQYF. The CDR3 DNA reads TGCGCCAGCAGCCATGGGCCGGGACAGCGAAACATTCAGTACTTC.